This note documents a single T cell receptor (beta chain) sequence. Its antigen is undetermined. The sample comes from a study of T cells after yellow fever vaccination. Study-wide results and caveats: Re-detected after boosting: most primary clones, 96% of CD4 and about 89% of CD8. It was the secondary response that reached its peak faster, day 5 versus 15, but it was weaker.

In making TCR cDNA, 5'RACE template switching added a universal primer site and UMIs to it. In TCRdb, the 5' RACE reads were re-called with MiXCR into one record per CDR3 protein. The table lists more than 300,000 distinct CDR3 sequences, around 6.8% of them singletons. This receptor was obtained from a man between 18 and 29 years old who received the YFV17D yellow fever vaccine. The sample consisted of PBMCs, taken about 41 days after the first yellow fever vaccination.

In DNA form, the CDR3 reads TGTGCCAGCAGTGCCGGGAACCAAGAGACCCAGTACTTC. Protein product: CASSAGNQETQYF. The gene calls are TRBV2 and TRBJ2-5; a weak D match, TRBD2 (5 bases). CDR3 length equals 13 residues. Germline CDR1 is SNHLY and CDR2 is FYNNEI. V lost 4 bases, J lost 0 bases, and 6 bases lay in between.